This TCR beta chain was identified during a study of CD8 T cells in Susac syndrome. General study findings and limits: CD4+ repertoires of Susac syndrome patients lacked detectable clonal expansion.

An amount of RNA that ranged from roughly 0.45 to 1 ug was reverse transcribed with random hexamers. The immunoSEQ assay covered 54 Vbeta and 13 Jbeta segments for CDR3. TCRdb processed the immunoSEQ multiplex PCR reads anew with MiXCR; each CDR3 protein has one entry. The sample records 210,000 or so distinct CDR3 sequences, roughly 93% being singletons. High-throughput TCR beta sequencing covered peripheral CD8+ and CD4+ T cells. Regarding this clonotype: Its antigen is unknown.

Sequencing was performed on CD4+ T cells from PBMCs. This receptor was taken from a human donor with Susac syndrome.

The CDR3 spells CASGSNSNQPQHF. CDR3 nucleotides: TGTGCCAGCGGGTCCAATAGCAATCAGCCCCAGCATTTT. The V gene is TRBV6-2 or TRBV6-3, the J gene TRBJ1-5; D gene ambiguous. V was cut by 8 bases and J by 0 bases, with 8 bases left in between. Germline V CDR1 and CDR2: MNHEY, SVGEGT. The CDR3 has 13 residues.